Each of the 20 T cell receptor beta chains below was sequenced from the same sample in a study of T cell responses to AZD1222 COVID-19 vaccine (dated by TCRdb to the early 2020s). Explained via the paper, the time point label denotes: about 28 days (+/-7) after the second vaccine dose. Libraries were prepared through the immunoSEQ multiplex PCR assay. In its TCRdb copy, this immuneACCESS table keeps in-frame sequences only and misses some clones. Where compared with another copy, unresolved V genes explain less than half of these, and the others have no known cause. Recorded for this sample are approximately 80,000 clones; more than 85% of them occurred a single time. The ten largest clonotypes hold about 29% of the sample. The sequencing used peripheral blood, collected 28 days after the second AZD1222 dose. Receptors originate from an adult who received the AZD1222 COVID-19 vaccine.

The chain recombines TRBV5-6 with TRBJ2-1; D possibly uses TRBD1 or TRBD2 (5 bases each). The CDR3 sequence is 15 residues long. V lost 0 bases and J lost 4, with 11 bases in between. The V gene's germline CDR1 is SGHDT and CDR2 YYEEEE. CDR3 in DNA: TGTGCCAGCAGCTTGGGCCCCGGGGCGTACAATGAGCAGTTCTTC. Its translation is CASSLGPGAYNEQFF.

Comments on this clone: The junction departs from germline at one end; a sequencing error may be responsible. This chain connects TRBV10-3 to TRBJ2-1; TRBD2 might be the D (5 bases). Germline CDR1 reads ENHRY; CDR2 reads SYGVKD. The length of the CDR3 is 12 residues. CDR3 protein: CAISEREGWSIF. CDR3 DNA: TGTGCCATCAGTGAGCGCGAGGGTTGGTCCATCTTC.

The rearrangement links TRBV2 to TRBJ1-5, with TRBD1 matching over 8 bases. J was trimmed by 3 bases and V by 8 bases; bases with no gene match: 18. From germline, CDR1 is SNHLY and CDR2 FYNNEI. The CDR3 is 18 amino acids. The CDR3 region has the DNA TGTGCCAGCGGCCTATCATCCTCCGGGACAGGCGACAATCAGCCCCAGCATTTT. As protein: CASGLSSSGTGDNQPQHF.

This rearrangement joins TRBV9 to TRBJ2-7, with 7 bases fitting TRBD2. The CDR3 is 15 residues long. Germline V gene data show CDR1 as SGDLS and CDR2 as YYNGEE. The V gene end was trimmed by 0 bases and the J gene end by 1 base; junction bases not matched to a gene: 4. CDR3 sequence reads: CASSVGASGSYEQYF. CDR3 sequence (DNA): TGTGCCAGCAGCGTAGGGGCTAGCGGTTCCTACGAGCAGTACTTC.

The table lists this clone with a count of one. This sequence joins TRBV11-2 and TRBJ2-7, with D possibly matching TRBD2 (5 bases). The V gene lost 5 bases and the J gene lost 7 bases, with 15 bases spanning the gap. The CDR3 extends over 13 amino acids. The germline gives CDR1 SGHAT, CDR2 FQNNGV. The DNA for the CDR3 is TGTGCCAGCAGCCCCCCGGGGATCGGGGAGCAGTACTTC. Amino acids: CASSPPGIGEQYF.

This clone was counted between two and nine times. The chain has TRBV19 and TRBJ2-4, with 7 nucleotides matching TRBD1. The CDR3 spans 14 residues. The germline V gene has CDR1 LNHDA and CDR2 SQIVND (reference sequence). V was pared by 6 bases and J by 6 bases, with 8 bases of the junction left unmatched. The DNA for the CDR3 is TGTGCCAGTAGATCCGGGACAGCCGTAAACATTCAGTACTTC. Protein: CASRSGTAVNIQYF.

The genes are TRBV24-1 and TRBJ1-5, with D unclear. CDR1 is KGHDR, CDR2 SFDVKD, per germline. V was shortened by 10 bases and J by 4 bases, with 13 bases between the two germline ends. This CDR3 comprises 13 residues. The CDR3 coding sequence is TGTGCCACTGACCGGGGTCCAAATCAGCCCCAGCATTTT. This codes for CATDRGPNQPQHF.

CDR3 protein: CASRFTPGSQETQYF. The DNA of the CDR3 is TGTGCCAGCAGATTTACTCCCGGCAGCCAAGAGACCCAGTACTTC. V is TRBV6-5 and J is TRBJ2-5; D not resolved. The V end lost 6 bases, the J end lost 1 base, and 15 bases lay between the germline ends. In germline, CDR1 is MNHEY, CDR2 SVGAGI. There are 15 residues in the CDR3.

The CDR3 sequence: CASSPQGKNIQYF. The CDR3 DNA reads TGTGCCAGCAGCCCCCAGGGCAAAAACATTCAGTACTTC. The rearrangement links TRBV9 to TRBJ2-4, with TRBD1 as a possible D gene (5 bases). This CDR3 has 13 amino acids. V gave up 4 bases and J gave up 3 bases, with 8 bases separating them. Germline lookup yields CDR1 SGDLS and CDR2 YYNGEE.

The chain joins TRBV10-3 to TRBJ2-3; D may be TRBD2 (5 bases). V was clipped by 8 bases and J by 0 bases, with 9 bases between them. The CDR3 extends over 13 amino acids. The V gene's germline CDR1 is ENHRY and CDR2 SYGVKD. The CDR3, as DNA: TGTGCCATCCGGGGAGAGAGCACAGATACGCAGTATTTT. Protein sequence: CAIRGESTDTQYF.

The chain has TRBV9 and TRBJ1-2, with 10 bases that match TRBD1. The CDR3 has 16 amino acids. The germline gives CDR1 SGDLS, CDR2 YYNGEE. J lost 5 bases, V lost 5 bases, and 12 bases had no gene match. CDR3 region: CASSGTAGQGTYGYTF. CDR3 in DNA: TGTGCCAGCAGTGGAACCGCGGGACAGGGGACTTATGGCTACACCTTC.

The CDR3 region has the DNA TGTGCCACCAGCAGTACAACGGGGGCTCATCAGCCCCAGCATTTT. As protein: CATSSTTGAHQPQHF. The genes are TRBV15 and TRBJ1-5; a weak D match, TRBD1 (6 bases). The CDR3 spans 15 residues. Germline V gene lookup returns CDR1 LNHNV and CDR2 YYDKDF (reference sequence). Trimming pared 3 bases from V and 5 bases from J, leaving 14 bases between. Together with reference TRBV15 and TRBJ1-5, the CDR3 gives the full variable domain: DAMVIQNPRYQVTQFGKPVTLSCSQTLNHNVMYWYQQKSSQAPKLLFHYYDKDFNNEADTPDNFQSRRPNTSFCFLDIRSPGLGDTAMYLCATSSTTGAHQPQHFGDGTRLSIL.

The rearrangement links TRBV10-2 to TRBJ2-2, with 8 nucleotides matching TRBD2. Germline trimming cut 6 bases from V and 4 bases from J; bases unmatched to any gene: 4. In germline, CDR1 is WSHSY, CDR2 SAAADI. The CDR3 consists of 14 residues. The CDR3 spells CASSWGTSTGELFF. The CDR3 DNA is TGCGCCAGCAGCTGGGGGACTAGCACCGGGGAGCTGTTTTTT.

The chain uses TRBV11-3 and TRBJ1-4, with D possibly TRBD1 on 5 matching bases. Trimming cost V 3 bases and J 7 bases, with 18 bases left between them. In germline, CDR1 is SGHNT, CDR2 YENEEA. The CDR3 runs 16 residues. The CDR3 DNA sequence: TGTGCCAGCAGCTTGGGTAGGAGGGGACTCGGTGAAAAACTGTTTTTT. Its protein product is CASSLGRRGLGEKLFF.

This chain uses TRBV7-9 with TRBJ2-1; 12 bases fit TRBD2. Germline V gene data show CDR1 as SEHNR and CDR2 as FQNEAQ (reference sequence). Trimming cost V 6 bases and J 4 bases; bases outside gene matches: 4. The CDR3 consists of 15 residues. CDR3 region: CASRQLAGGYNEQFF. CDR3 nucleotides: TGTGCCAGCAGACAACTAGCGGGAGGTTACAATGAGCAGTTCTTC.

This chain links TRBV7-2 with TRBJ1-5; D is perhaps TRBD1 (6 bases). Germline loops: CDR1 SGHTA, CDR2 FQGNSA. With 3 bases removed from V and 5 bases from J, the gap between germline ends came to 11 bases. The CDR3 runs to 14 residues. CDR3 coding DNA: TGTGCCAGCAGCTTTTCGGACAGCCATCAGCCCCAGCATTTT. Amino acid sequence: CASSFSDSHQPQHF.

The chain combines TRBV7-2 with TRBJ2-3; D is undetermined. Germline CDR1 SGHTA, CDR2 FQGNSA. The CDR3 spans 14 residues. The ends were cut back, 0 bases at V and 3 bases at J, with 7 bases in the middle. The chain's CDR3 is CASSLAALTDTQYF. The DNA for the CDR3 is TGTGCCAGCAGCTTAGCCGCTTTAACAGATACGCAGTATTTT.

CDR3 sequence (DNA): TGCAGCGTTCCAGGGACAGCAAACACTGAAGCTTTCTTT. Translating gives CSVPGTANTEAFF. The chain couples TRBV29-1 to TRBJ1-1; TRBD1 aligns across 7 bases. The CDR3 runs to 13 residues. Trimming cost V 5 bases and J 2 bases; bases outside gene matches: 5. Germline V gives CDR1 SQVTM, CDR2 ANQGSEA.

The V gene is TRBV7-9, the J gene TRBJ2-3; the D gene is possibly TRBD1 (6 bases). This CDR3 contains 19 residues. V lost 0 bases to trimming and J lost 2 bases, with 21 bases between them. CDR1 and CDR2 (germline): SEHNR, FQNEAQ (reference sequence). This chain's CDR3 is CASSLALGTTTLYTDTQYF. The CDR3 region has the DNA TGTGCCAGCAGCTTAGCGTTGGGGACAACAACTCTCTACACAGATACGCAGTATTTT. The entire variable domain, with the rest obtained from reference TRBV7-9 and TRBJ2-3, is as follows: DTGVSQNPRHKITKRGQNVTFRCDPISEHNRLYWYRQTLGQGPEFLTYFQNEAQLEKSRLLSDRFSAERPKGSFSTLEIQRTEQGDSAMYLCASSLALGTTTLYTDTQYFGPGTRLTVL.

The V and J genes are TRBV6-5 and TRBJ2-4; D assignment may be TRBD1 or TRBD2 (5 bases each). The CDR3 extends over 15 amino acids. The V gene lost 8 bases and the J gene lost 0 bases, with 14 bases spanning the gap. Germline V gene data show CDR1 as MNHEY and CDR2 as SVGAGI. The CDR3 DNA sequence: TGTGCCAGCCGAGGGGTTACGCTAGCCAAAAACATTCAGTACTTC. Amino acids: CASRGVTLAKNIQYF.